This TCR beta chain was sequenced for a study of blood T cell repertoires in COVID-19. Study-level background: The United States, Italy and Spain supplied acute and convalescent COVID-19 samples. In each case, the material was cDNA or gDNA derived from T cells, B-cell-depleted T cells, or PBMCs.

In the source study's methods: Amplification of reference gene primers provided the estimated nucleated cell counts. Sequencing was performed with immunoSEQ multiplex PCR; in TCRdb, only in-frame clones are kept and a portion is missing. The D gene and trimming were derived from the DNA, and the V and J assignments and clone size from that table. The table lists about 170,000 clones, about 85% of them singletons. From germline, CDR1 is SGHNT and CDR2 YENEEA. V shed 5 bases and J 5 bases; nucleotides not matched to a gene: 8. The CDR3 consists of 15 residues. Source material: peripheral blood. The chain joins TRBV11-3 to TRBJ2-2; TRBD1 agrees at 7 bases. This clonotype was obtained from a woman older than 75 with COVID-19, enrolled during active disease. CDR3 DNA: TGTGCCAGCAGCCGCTCGGGACAGACAACCGGGGAGCTGTTTTTT. This gives the protein CASSRSGQTTGELFF.